The 23 T cell receptor beta chains presented below share a single source sample, sequenced in a study of shared clonotypes between healthy human individuals. Using immunoSEQ multiplex PCR, the repertoire was profiled, and TCRdb retains in-frame clones only, with some absent. There are 490,000 or so clones in the sample; about 80% occur only once, and about 12% lies in the top ten. Specimen: PBMCs. The receptor source for this set is a woman aged 40 to 50 in good health. Some clones in this sample may be carry-over from other donors' samples.

This clone was observed a handful of times. The chain links TRBV10-3 to TRBJ2-7; D is tentatively TRBD1 or TRBD2 (7 bases each). Between the trimmed V and J ends, which lost 0 bases and 0 bases, there was a span of 18 bases. Germline V gene lookup returns CDR1 ENHRY and CDR2 SYGVKD. The CDR3 is made up of 18 amino acids. CDR3 in amino acids: CAISESIGRGLPSYEQYF. The CDR3 nucleotides read TGTGCCATCAGTGAGTCGATAGGGAGGGGGCTCCCCTCCTACGAGCAGTACTTC.

The genes are TRBV30 and TRBJ2-2, with 9 bases fitting TRBD1. Germline assignment: CDR1 GTSNPN and CDR2 SVGIG (reference sequence). Unmatched junction bases numbered 9, after V lost 3 bases and J lost 4 bases. This CDR3 has 16 residues. The CDR3 DNA reads TGTGCCTGGAGCGTCTGGGACAGGGAAAGCACCGGGGAGCTGTTTTTT. This encodes CAWSVWDRESTGELFF.

In its sample, this clone was seen many times. The V and J genes are TRBV29-1 and TRBJ2-7; D is undetermined. Trimming stripped 4 bases from V and 4 bases from J, with 11 bases between. The CDR3 runs to 12 residues. Germline V gene data show CDR1 as SQVTM and CDR2 as ANQGSEA. As DNA, the CDR3 is TGCAGCGTTGCGGCCCACGGTTACGAGCAGTACTTC. It codes for CSVAAHGYEQYF.

The gene calls are TRBV2 and TRBJ1-2, with D possibly matching TRBD1 (5 bases). Between the trimmed V and J ends, which lost 6 bases and 8 bases, there was a span of 19 bases. The CDR3 extends over 14 amino acids. The V gene's germline CDR1 is SNHLY and CDR2 FYNNEI. CDR3 coding DNA: TGTGCCAGCAGCAGGGCGGTGACCCCACAAGGCTACACCTTC. Amino acids: CASSRAVTPQGYTF.

The DNA of the CDR3 is TGTGCCAGCAGCGCCAGGGGAGGGAGCTCTGGAAACACCATATATTTT. Translated, it gives CASSARGGSSGNTIYF. This chain joins TRBV5-4 and TRBJ1-3, with D maybe TRBD1 (6 bases). V lost 4 bases and J lost 0, with 14 bases in between. This CDR3 is built from 16 residues. CDR1 SGHNT and CDR2 YYREEE come from the germline V gene (reference sequence). Full variable domain (rest looked up from reference TRBV5-4 and TRBJ1-3): ETGVTQSPTHLIKTRGQQVTLRCSSQSGHNTVSWYQQALGQGPQFIFQYYREEENGRGNFPPRFSGLQFPNYSSELNVNALELDDSALYLCASSARGGSSGNTIYFGEGSWLTVV.

This chain connects TRBV7-2 to TRBJ1-2; tentative D call: TRBD1 (5 bases). The CDR3 runs to 17 residues. Trimming stripped 5 bases from V and 4 bases from J, with 23 bases between. In germline, CDR1 is SGHTA, CDR2 FQGNSA. CDR3 nucleotides: TGTGCCAGCAGCGTTAGTCTTGGCCGGGACCGAGGCTATGGCTACACCTTC. Encoded protein: CASSVSLGRDRGYGYTF.

This rearrangement joins TRBV4-2 to TRBJ2-1, with 10 bases matching TRBD2. CDR1 and CDR2 from the germline V gene are LGHNA and YNFKEQ. With 2 bases clipped from V and 10 bases from J, the junction kept 8 bases outside the gene matches. The CDR3 is 15 amino acids. CDR3: CASSQRASGSDEQFF. CDR3 nucleotides: TGTGCCAGCAGCCAAAGGGCTAGCGGGAGTGACGAGCAGTTCTTC.

This clone was counted a single time. This sequence joins TRBV7-3 and TRBJ2-5; perhaps TRBD2 as D (6 bases). Germline V gives CDR1 SGHTA, CDR2 FQGTGA. CDR3 length: 15 residues. V lost 3 bases, J lost 0 bases, and 11 bases lay in between. The CDR3 here is CASSLMGGDQETQYF. The DNA for the CDR3 is TGTGCCAGCAGCTTGATGGGCGGGGACCAAGAGACCCAGTACTTC.

V and J are TRBV5-1 and TRBJ2-2; 8 positions agree with TRBD2. V lost 0 bases to trimming and J lost 4 bases; unmatched junction nucleotides: 2. In germline, CDR1 is SGHRS, CDR2 YFSETQ. This CDR3 has 15 amino acids. CDR3 loop: CASSLVTSGTGELFF. The CDR3 DNA reads as TGCGCCAGCAGCTTGGTAACTAGCGGCACCGGGGAGCTGTTTTTT.

This clone was observed a handful of times. This chain connects TRBV18 to TRBJ1-2; 9 nucleotides match TRBD1. The germline V gene encodes CDR1 KGHSH and CDR2 LQKENI. J was trimmed by 7 bases and V by 5 bases; bases with no gene match: 5. CDR3 length: 13 residues. The CDR3 protein is CASSEGQGGGYTF. The DNA for the CDR3 is TGTGCCAGCTCAGAGGGACAGGGAGGTGGCTACACCTTC.

CDR3 protein: CASSLSIRELGLAGELQETQYF. DNA of the CDR3: TGTGCCAGCAGTTTATCGATTCGTGAACTGGGACTAGCGGGAGAGTTACAAGAGACCCAGTACTTC. V usage is TRBV27 and J usage is TRBJ2-5; 14 nucleotides align to TRBD2. The CDR3 contains 22 residues. The germline V gene has CDR1 MNHEY and CDR2 SMNVEV (reference sequence). V was pared by 0 bases and J by 2 bases, with 17 bases of the junction left unmatched.

The J gene is TRBJ2-3, the V gene TRBV6-5; the D gene is possibly TRBD2 (5 bases). CDR3 length: 14 amino acids. Deletions cut 4 bases from V and 7 bases from J, with 15 bases between. In germline, CDR1 is MNHEY, CDR2 SVGAGI. For the CDR3, the DNA is TGTGCCAGCAGTTCCTTCGGAGGCGGAAATACGCAGTATTTT. Translating it yields CASSSFGGGNTQYF.

This clone appeared a single time. V and J are TRBV5-4 and TRBJ1-1; TRBD1 matches 7 bases. V trimming: 0 bases; J trimming: 1 base; junction bases outside the gene matches: 3. The CDR3 consists of 15 residues. The germline V gene has CDR1 SGHNT and CDR2 YYREEE (reference sequence). The CDR3 DNA is TGTGCCAGCAGCTTGGACAGGGGAGAGAACACTGAAGCTTTCTTT. Protein sequence: CASSLDRGENTEAFF. The whole variable domain, remainder taken from reference TRBV5-4 and TRBJ1-1, is ETGVTQSPTHLIKTRGQQVTLRCSSQSGHNTVSWYQQALGQGPQFIFQYYREEENGRGNFPPRFSGLQFPNYSSELNVNALELDDSALYLCASSLDRGENTEAFFGQGTRLTVV.

The chain couples TRBV5-1 to TRBJ1-4; 8 nucleotides agree with TRBD1. Trimming at V came to 4 bases and at J to 5 bases, leaving 7 bases not matched to a gene. The CDR3 covers 15 residues. Germline V gene sequence: CDR1 SGHRS, CDR2 YFSETQ. DNA of the CDR3: TGCGCCAGCAGCATTCGACAGGGGCCGAATGAAAAACTGTTTTTT. Protein sequence: CASSIRQGPNEKLFF.

This clone is a singleton in its sample. This chain uses TRBV5-1 with TRBJ2-3, with a tentative D call TRBD1 (6 bases). The V end lost 2 bases, the J end lost 0 bases, and 10 bases lay between the germline ends. Germline assignment: CDR1 SGHRS and CDR2 YFSETQ. The CDR3 runs 15 residues. CDR3 nucleotides: TGCGCCAGCAGCTTTCTGGGGACAAGCACAGATACGCAGTATTTT. This gives the protein CASSFLGTSTDTQYF.

This rearrangement joins TRBV6-6 to TRBJ1-1; a weak D match, TRBD1 (5 bases). The CDR3 is made up of 13 amino acids. V was clipped by 2 bases and J by 10 bases, with 14 bases between them. The germline gives CDR1 MNHNY, CDR2 SVGAGI (reference sequence). The CDR3 DNA follows: TGTGCCAGCAGTTACACCGGGACCGACCGAGCTTTCTTT. It is translated as CASSYTGTDRAFF.

This chain connects TRBV5-1 to TRBJ1-2; D call uncertain. Trimming pared 0 bases from V and 6 bases from J, leaving 12 bases between. This CDR3 comprises 14 residues. CDR1 is SGHRS and CDR2 is YFSETQ in the germline V gene. The CDR3 region is CASSLGPTRDGYTF. DNA for the CDR3: TGCGCCAGCAGCTTGGGACCGACGCGGGATGGCTACACCTTC. Using reference TRBV5-1 and TRBJ1-2 for the parts outside the CDR3, the full variable domain is KAGVTQTPRYLIKTRGQQVTLSCSPISGHRSVSWYQQTPGQGLQFLFEYFSETQRNKGNFPGRFSGRQFSNSRSEMNVSTLELGDSALYLCASSLGPTRDGYTFGSGTRLTVV.

Only a few counts were recorded for this clone. This sequence joins TRBV7-9 and TRBJ2-2; 13 positions agree with TRBD2. Trimming at V came to 2 bases and at J to 2 bases, leaving 2 bases not matched to a gene. The length of the CDR3 is 17 residues. The germline gives CDR1 SEHNR, CDR2 FQNEAQ (reference sequence). The CDR3 loop reads CASSLPGLAGNTGELFF. The CDR3 region has the DNA TGTGCCAGCAGCTTACCGGGACTAGCGGGAAACACCGGGGAGCTGTTTTTT.

J is TRBJ2-2 and V is TRBV2, with TRBD2 identical over 8 bases. The germline V gene encodes CDR1 SNHLY and CDR2 FYNNEI. J gave up 5 bases and V 10 bases, and 12 bases lay outside the gene matches. CDR3 size: 15 residues. The CDR3 protein is CATPGAGVNTGELFF. DNA of the CDR3: TGTGCCACCCCGGGAGCGGGAGTTAATACCGGGGAGCTGTTTTTT.

The rearrangement uses TRBV6-5 and TRBJ1-2, with 10 bases aligning to TRBD1. Germline trimming cut 2 bases from V and 4 bases from J; bases unmatched to any gene: 4. This CDR3 has 15 residues. The V gene's germline CDR1 is MNHEY and CDR2 SVGAGI. The CDR3 is CASSYTGQGSYGYTF. The CDR3 coding sequence is TGTGCCAGCAGTTACACGGGACAGGGGTCCTATGGCTACACCTTC.

The genes are TRBV12-5 and TRBJ2-5; no clear D gene. V gave up 0 bases and J gave up 5 bases, with 16 bases separating them. The CDR3 length is 16 residues. CDR1 and CDR2 from the germline V gene are LGHNT and FRNRAP. As DNA, the CDR3 is TGTGCTAGTGGTTTGGTACGTGCAGACCCCGGGGAGACCCAGTACTTC. Translated, it gives CASGLVRADPGETQYF.

In DNA, the CDR3 is TGTGCCAGCAGCCCGAATTACGACAGTACCTACGAGCAGTACTTC. Protein product: CASSPNYDSTYEQYF. The chain is built from TRBV11-2 and TRBJ2-7; tentatively, D is TRBD1 (5 bases). CDR3 size: 15 residues. V was cut by 5 bases and J by 2 bases, with 16 bases left in between. Germline CDR1 is SGHAT and CDR2 is FQNNGV.

This clone was recorded once. The chain links TRBV6-5 to TRBJ1-1, with D maybe TRBD1 (6 bases). Germline values: CDR1 MNHEY, CDR2 SVGAGI. This CDR3 comprises 16 residues. Deletions cut 2 bases from V and 4 bases from J, with 17 bases between. The CDR3 reads CASSYVGPVRGTEAFF. As DNA, the CDR3 is TGTGCCAGCAGTTACGTGGGCCCTGTCAGGGGCACTGAAGCTTTCTTT.